This TCR beta chain was obtained from a study of PD-1 blockade in classical Hodgkin lymphoma. Study information: Nivolumab dosing for patients was 3 mg/kg, administered intravenously every 2 weeks.

Findings and limits, study-wide: Reports described newly diagnosed patients as having lower baseline TCR diversity than healthy donors.

Clones were sequenced by immunoSEQ multiplex PCR, and TCRdb holds only the in-frame ones, with some missing. Here the sample spans 13,000 to 15,000 clones, about four fifths being singletons. With respect to this clone: Its antigen is not known.

The germline V gene encodes CDR1 SGHRS and CDR2 YFSETQ. Trimming cost V 0 bases and J 5 bases; bases outside gene matches: 4. The CDR3 is 15 amino acids. Exposure to brentuximab vedotin varied, and each patient had relapsed following autologous stem cell transplantation. This receptor was identified in a human donor with classical Hodgkin lymphoma. The input for sequencing was peripheral blood mononuclear cells (PBMCs), taken at baseline. This chain connects TRBV5-1 to TRBJ1-4, with 7 bases that match TRBD1. CDR3 coding DNA: TGCGCCAGCAGCTTGGCCGGGACAGAAAATGAAAAACTGTTTTTT. It yields the protein CASSLAGTENEKLFF.